This TCR beta chain derives from a study of blood T cell repertoires in COVID-19 (dated by TCRdb to the early 2020s). The study in broad terms: Collaborator samples came from the United States, Italy and Spain and covered acute and convalescent phases of COVID-19. The prospective study material was composed of cDNA or gDNA derived from T cells, B-cell-depleted T cells, or PBMCs. Deeply sampled blood TCRbeta repertoires from subjects exposed to, actively infected with, or recovered from COVID-19 were included in the dataset. The repertoires were released in a freely available public database intended as a resource for research on the immune response to SARS-CoV-2. Samples came from the ongoing ImmuneRACE study (first 160 participants) plus 1,254 subjects from 6 global collaborators. Nearly every sample came with metadata listing a de-identified subject ID, COVID-19 status, age in years and sex. Where HLA class I and class II types were available, the types were taken from metadata supplied by the sample provider, not from assay-based typing. General findings and caveats noted by the study authors: The quantity of clinical and demographic metadata differed by source and by participant and was supplied without curation.

Participants in the prospective study were aged about 18 to 89 years, lived in 20 to 30 United States geographic areas, and enrolled through a virtual design. In the prospective study, cohorts were assigned on the basis of participant-reported clinical history obtained from a screening survey and a study questionnaire. Recovered participants in ImmuneRACE Cohort 3 were defined as having two consecutive negative NP/OP PCR tests, clearance from a healthcare professional, or resolution of symptoms. Mobile phlebotomists in the prospective study collected whole blood, serum and a nasopharyngeal or oropharyngeal swab from every participant. Over an approximately 2-month period, participants in the prospective study had the option of providing additional blood draws and questionnaires. Prospective study blood samples were shipped either frozen or at room temperature before DNA extraction. TCRbeta CDR3 regions were amplified from genomic DNA using the immunoSEQ Assay, a bias-controlled multiplex PCR. Regarding the original processing steps: Nucleated cell counts per sample were estimated from amplification of reference gene primers within the assay. Sequence reads were collapsed and filtered to measure the absolute abundance of every unique TCRbeta CDR3 rearrangement. For each sample, productive Simpson clonality was calculated as the square root of Simpson's diversity index across productive rearrangements. TCRdb provides this immuneACCESS table in a form limited to in-frame rearrangements. Some clones are lacking; in checked studies, under half of them reflect an unresolved V gene, and why the rest are absent is not known. The V and J calls and clone size are taken from that table; D and trimming were inferred from the DNA. For this sample there are about 230,000 clones; approximately 90% appear just once. Approximately 11% of the sample belongs to the ten largest clones.

Only one count was recorded for this clone. No cognate antigen has been identified for it. No base quality values were provided; no much bigger clone lies one nucleotide off. What was sequenced was PBMCs or T cells enriched from blood (not recorded which). This TCR was recovered from a man aged 25 to 40 who had recovered from COVID-19.

The CDR3 here reads CASSIAGGHTGELFF. The sequence in DNA is TGCGCCAGCAGCATCGCAGGGGGACACACCGGGGAGCTGTTTTTT. In this chain, TRBV5-1 is recombined with TRBJ2-2, and 7 junctional nucleotides match TRBD1. V ends up 4 bases short and J 3 bases short, with an unmatched junction base count of 6. The CDR3 starts with the cysteine, ends with the phenylalanine, and has 15 residues. Just the 45-base CDR3 DNA is kept, in frame starting at base 1. According to the germline V gene, CDR1 reads SGHRS and CDR2 reads YFSETQ.